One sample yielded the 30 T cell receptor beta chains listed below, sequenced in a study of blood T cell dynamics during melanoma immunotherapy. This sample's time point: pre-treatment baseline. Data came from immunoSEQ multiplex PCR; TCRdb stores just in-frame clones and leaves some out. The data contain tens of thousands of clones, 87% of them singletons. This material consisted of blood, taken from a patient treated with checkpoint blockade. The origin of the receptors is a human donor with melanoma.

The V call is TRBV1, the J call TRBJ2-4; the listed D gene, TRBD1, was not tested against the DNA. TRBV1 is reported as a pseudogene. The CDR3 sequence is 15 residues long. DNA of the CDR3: TGCACCAGCAGCCACAGGGCCCTAGCCAAAAACATTCAGTACTTC. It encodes CTSSHRALAKNIQYF.

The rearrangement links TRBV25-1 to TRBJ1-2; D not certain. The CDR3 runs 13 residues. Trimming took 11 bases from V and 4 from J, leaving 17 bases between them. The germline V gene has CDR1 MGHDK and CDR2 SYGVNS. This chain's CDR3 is CAPDPGYLYGYTF. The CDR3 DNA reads TGTGCCCCAGACCCAGGATACCTCTATGGCTACACCTTC.

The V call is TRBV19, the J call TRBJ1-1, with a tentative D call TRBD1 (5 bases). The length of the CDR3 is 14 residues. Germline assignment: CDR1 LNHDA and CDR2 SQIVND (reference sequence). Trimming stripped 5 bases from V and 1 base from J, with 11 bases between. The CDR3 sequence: CASSETGPNTEAFF. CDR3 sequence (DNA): TGTGCCAGTAGTGAAACAGGTCCGAACACTGAAGCTTTCTTT.

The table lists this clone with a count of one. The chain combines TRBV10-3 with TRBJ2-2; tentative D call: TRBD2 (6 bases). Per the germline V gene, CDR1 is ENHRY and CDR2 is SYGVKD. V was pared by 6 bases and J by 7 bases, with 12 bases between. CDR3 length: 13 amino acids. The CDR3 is CAIRGLLNGELFF. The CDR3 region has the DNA TGTGCCATCAGGGGACTGTTAAACGGGGAGCTGTTTTTT.

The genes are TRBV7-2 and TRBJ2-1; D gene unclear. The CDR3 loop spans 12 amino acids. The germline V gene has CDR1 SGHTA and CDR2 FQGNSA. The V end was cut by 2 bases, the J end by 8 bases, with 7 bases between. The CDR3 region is CASSLYTDEQFF. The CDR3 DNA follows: TGTGCCAGCAGCTTATATACGGATGAGCAGTTCTTC.

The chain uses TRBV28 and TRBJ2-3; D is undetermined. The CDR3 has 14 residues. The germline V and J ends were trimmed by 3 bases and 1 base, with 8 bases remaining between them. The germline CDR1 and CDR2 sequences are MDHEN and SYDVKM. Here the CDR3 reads CASSLGQGTDTQYF. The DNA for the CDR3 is TGTGCCAGCAGTTTGGGCCAGGGCACAGATACGCAGTATTTT. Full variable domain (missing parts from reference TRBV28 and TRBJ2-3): DVKVTQSSRYLVKRTGEKVFLECVQDMDHENMFWYRQDPGLGLRLIYFSYDVKMKEKGDIPEGYSVSREKKERFSLILESASTNQTSMYLCASSLGQGTDTQYFGPGTRLTVL.

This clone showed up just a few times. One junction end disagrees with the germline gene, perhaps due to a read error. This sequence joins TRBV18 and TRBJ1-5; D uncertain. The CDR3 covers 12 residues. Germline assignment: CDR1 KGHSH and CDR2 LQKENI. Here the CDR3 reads CAGRSGSQPQHF. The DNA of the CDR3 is TGCGCCGGGAGGAGTGGGAGTCAGCCCCAGCATTTT.

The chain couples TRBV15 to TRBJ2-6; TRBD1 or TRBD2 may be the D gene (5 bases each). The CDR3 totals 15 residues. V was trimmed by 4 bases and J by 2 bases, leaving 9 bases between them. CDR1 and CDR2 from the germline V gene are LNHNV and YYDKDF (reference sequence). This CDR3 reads CATSTRGAGANVLTF. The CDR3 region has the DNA TGTGCCACCAGCACGAGAGGGGCTGGGGCCAACGTCCTGACTTTC.

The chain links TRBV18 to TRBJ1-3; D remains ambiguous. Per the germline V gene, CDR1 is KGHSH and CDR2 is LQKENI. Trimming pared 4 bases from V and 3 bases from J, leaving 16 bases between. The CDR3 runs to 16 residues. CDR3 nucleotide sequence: TGTGCCAGCTCACGACCCTCTACCGGGTTTGGAAACACCATATATTTT. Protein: CASSRPSTGFGNTIYF.

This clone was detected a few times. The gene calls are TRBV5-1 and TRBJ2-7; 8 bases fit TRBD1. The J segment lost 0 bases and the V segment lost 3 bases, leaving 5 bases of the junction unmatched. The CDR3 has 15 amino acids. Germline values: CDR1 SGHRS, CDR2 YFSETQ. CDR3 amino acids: CASSSGQGNSYEQYF. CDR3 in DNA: TGCGCCAGCAGCTCTGGACAGGGCAACTCCTACGAGCAGTACTTC.

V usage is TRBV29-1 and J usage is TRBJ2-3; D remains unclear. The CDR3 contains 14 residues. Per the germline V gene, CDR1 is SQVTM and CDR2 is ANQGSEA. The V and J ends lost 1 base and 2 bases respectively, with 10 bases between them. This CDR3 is CSVEVTASTDTQYF. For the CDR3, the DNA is TGCAGCGTTGAAGTCACAGCTTCCACAGATACGCAGTATTTT.

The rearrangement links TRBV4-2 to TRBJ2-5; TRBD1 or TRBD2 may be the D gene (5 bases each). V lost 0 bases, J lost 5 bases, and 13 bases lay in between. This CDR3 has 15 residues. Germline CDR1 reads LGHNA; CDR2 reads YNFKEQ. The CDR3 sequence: CASSQDVGVMETQYF. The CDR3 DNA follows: TGTGCCAGCAGCCAAGACGTGGGGGTGATGGAGACCCAGTACTTC.

CDR3 loop: CASSPTTTGNTIYF. The CDR3 DNA follows: TGCGCCAGCAGCCCCACGACAACTGGAAACACCATATATTTT. The rearrangement joins TRBV5-1 to TRBJ1-3, with D uncertain. From germline, CDR1 is SGHRS and CDR2 YFSETQ. Deletions cut 4 bases from V and 2 bases from J, with 10 bases between. The CDR3 sequence is 14 residues long.

CDR3 DNA sequence: TGTGCCAGCACCAGGGGGGTGAGATACGACGAGCAGTACTTC. Protein sequence: CASTRGVRYDEQYF. The chain has TRBV7-9 and TRBJ2-5; D is perhaps TRBD1 (7 bases). The tail of the sequence fits TRBJ2-7 better, so the J call may be wrong. The CDR3 runs 14 residues. Per germline, CDR1 SEHNR and CDR2 FQNEAQ (reference sequence).

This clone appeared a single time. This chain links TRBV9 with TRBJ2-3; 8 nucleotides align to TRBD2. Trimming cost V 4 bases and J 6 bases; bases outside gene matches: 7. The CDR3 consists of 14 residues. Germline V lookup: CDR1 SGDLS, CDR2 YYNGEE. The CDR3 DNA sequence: TGTGCCAGCAGCTCGAGCGGGAGATTGGATACGCAGTATTTT. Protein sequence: CASSSSGRLDTQYF. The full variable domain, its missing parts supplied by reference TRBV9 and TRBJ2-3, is DSGVTQTPKHLITATGQRVTLRCSPRSGDLSVYWYQQSLDQGLQFLIQYYNGEERAKGNILERFSAQQFPDLHSELNLSSLELGDSALYFCASSSSGRLDTQYFGPGTRLTVL.

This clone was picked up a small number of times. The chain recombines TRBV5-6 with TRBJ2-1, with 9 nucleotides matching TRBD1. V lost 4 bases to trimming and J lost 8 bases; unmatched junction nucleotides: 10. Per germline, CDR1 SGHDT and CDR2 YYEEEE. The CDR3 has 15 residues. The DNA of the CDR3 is TGTGCCAGCAGCCCCCGGGACAGGGCTTCGGATGAGCAGTTCTTC. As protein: CASSPRDRASDEQFF. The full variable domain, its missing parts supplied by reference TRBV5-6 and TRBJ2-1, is DAGVTQSPTHLIKTRGQQVTLRCSPKSGHDTVSWYQQALGQGPQFIFQYYEEEERQRGNFPDRFSGHQFPNYSSELNVNALLLGDSALYLCASSPRDRASDEQFFGPGTRLTVL.

The CDR3 DNA reads as TGTGCCAGCAGTTTTACAGATCTGAAGGAAACCGGGGAGCTGTTTTTT. Translating gives CASSFTDLKETGELFF. The chain carries TRBV28 and TRBJ2-2, with D unclear. CDR1 is MDHEN and CDR2 is SYDVKM in the germline V gene. This CDR3 contains 16 residues. Trimming removed 3 bases from V and 5 bases from J, with 16 bases in between.

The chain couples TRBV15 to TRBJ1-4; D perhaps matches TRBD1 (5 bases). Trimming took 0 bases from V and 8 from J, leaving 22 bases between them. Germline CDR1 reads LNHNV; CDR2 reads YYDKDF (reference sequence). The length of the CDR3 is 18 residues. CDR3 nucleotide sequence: TGTGCCACCAGCAGAGATCGGGGGGTCAGCCCCGTGGGGGAAAAACTGTTTTTT. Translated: CATSRDRGVSPVGEKLFF.

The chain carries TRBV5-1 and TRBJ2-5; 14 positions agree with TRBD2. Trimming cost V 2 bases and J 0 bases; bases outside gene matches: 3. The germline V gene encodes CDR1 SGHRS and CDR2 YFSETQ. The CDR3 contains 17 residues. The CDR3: CASSLRTSGRYQETQYF. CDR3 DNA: TGCGCCAGCAGCTTAAGGACTAGCGGGAGGTACCAAGAGACCCAGTACTTC.

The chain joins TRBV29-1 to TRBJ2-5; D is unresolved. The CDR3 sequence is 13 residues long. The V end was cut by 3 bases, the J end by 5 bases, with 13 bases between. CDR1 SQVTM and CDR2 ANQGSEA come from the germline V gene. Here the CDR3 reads CSVEVGPLETQYF. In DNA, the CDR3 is TGCAGCGTTGAGGTTGGCCCATTGGAGACCCAGTACTTC. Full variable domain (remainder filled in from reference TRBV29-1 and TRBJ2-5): SAVISQKPSRDICQRGTSLTIQCQVDSQVTMMFWYRQQPGQSLTLIATANQGSEATYESGFVIDKFPISRPNLTFSTLTVSNMSPEDSSIYLCSVEVGPLETQYFGPGTRLLVL.

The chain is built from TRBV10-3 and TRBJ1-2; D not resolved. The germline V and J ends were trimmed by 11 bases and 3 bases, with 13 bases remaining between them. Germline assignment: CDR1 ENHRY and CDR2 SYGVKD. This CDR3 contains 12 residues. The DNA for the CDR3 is TGTGCCGCTGGAGGGTACGACTATGGCTACACCTTC. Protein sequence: CAAGGYDYGYTF.

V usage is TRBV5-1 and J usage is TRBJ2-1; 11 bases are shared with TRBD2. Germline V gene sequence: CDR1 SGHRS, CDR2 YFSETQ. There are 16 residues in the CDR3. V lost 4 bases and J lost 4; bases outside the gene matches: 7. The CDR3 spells CASSLSGTSGYNEQFF. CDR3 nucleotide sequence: TGCGCCAGCAGCCTCAGCGGGACTAGCGGTTACAATGAGCAGTTCTTC.

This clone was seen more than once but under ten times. The CDR3 loop is CASSLVGYEQYF. DNA of the CDR3: TGCGCCAGCAGCTTGGTAGGGTACGAGCAGTACTTC. The rearrangement joins TRBV5-1 to TRBJ2-5; D gene uncertain. The tail of the sequence fits TRBJ2-7 better, so the J call may be wrong. The germline CDR1 and CDR2 sequences are SGHRS and YFSETQ. CDR3 length: 12 residues.

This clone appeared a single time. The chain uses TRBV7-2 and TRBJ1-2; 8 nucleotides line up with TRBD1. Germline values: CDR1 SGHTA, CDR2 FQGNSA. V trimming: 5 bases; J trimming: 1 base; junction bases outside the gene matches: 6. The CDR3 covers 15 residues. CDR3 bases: TGTGCCAGCAGCCCGAAGACAGGGGATAACTATGGCTACACCTTC. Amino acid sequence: CASSPKTGDNYGYTF.

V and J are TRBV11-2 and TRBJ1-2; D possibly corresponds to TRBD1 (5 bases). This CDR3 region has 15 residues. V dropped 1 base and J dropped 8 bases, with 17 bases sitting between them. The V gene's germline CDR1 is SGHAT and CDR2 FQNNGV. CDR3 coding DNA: TGTGCCAGCAGCTTAGGGCAGGGCAGCCCGTCAGGCTACACCTTC. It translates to CASSLGQGSPSGYTF. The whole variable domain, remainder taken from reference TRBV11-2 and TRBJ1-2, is EAGVAQSPRYKIIEKRQSVAFWCNPISGHATLYWYQQILGQGPKLLIQFQNNGVVDDSQLPKDRFSAERLKGVDSTLKIQPAKLEDSAVYLCASSLGQGSPSGYTFGSGTRLTVV.

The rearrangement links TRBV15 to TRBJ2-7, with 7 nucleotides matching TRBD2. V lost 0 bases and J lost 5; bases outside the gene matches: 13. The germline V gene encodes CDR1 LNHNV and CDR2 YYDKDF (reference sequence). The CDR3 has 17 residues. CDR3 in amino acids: CATSREGLGRERNEQYF. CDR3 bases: TGTGCCACCAGCAGAGAAGGGTTAGGGCGGGAGAGGAACGAGCAGTACTTC.

In DNA, the CDR3 is TGTGCCAGCAGCCAGCGGCAGGGTTGGTACACTGAAGCTTTCTTT. It translates to CASSQRQGWYTEAFF. This sequence joins TRBV28 and TRBJ1-1; tentatively, D is TRBD1 (5 bases). With 6 bases removed from V and 3 bases from J, the gap between germline ends came to 17 bases. Germline assignment: CDR1 MDHEN and CDR2 SYDVKM. This CDR3 contains 15 residues.

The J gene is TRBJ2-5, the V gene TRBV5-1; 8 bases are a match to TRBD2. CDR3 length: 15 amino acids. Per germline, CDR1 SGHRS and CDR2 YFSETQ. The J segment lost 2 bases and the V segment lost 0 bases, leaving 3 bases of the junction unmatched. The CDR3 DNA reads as TGCGCCAGCAGCTTGGGACTAGCGCGTCAAGAGACCCAGTACTTC. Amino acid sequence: CASSLGLARQETQYF.

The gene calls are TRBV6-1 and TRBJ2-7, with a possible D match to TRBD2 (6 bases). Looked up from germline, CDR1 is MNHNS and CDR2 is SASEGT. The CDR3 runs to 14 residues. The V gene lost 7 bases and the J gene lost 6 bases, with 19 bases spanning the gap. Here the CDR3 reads CASTDGTPLFEQYF. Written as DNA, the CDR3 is TGTGCCAGCACCGATGGGACTCCACTGTTCGAGCAGTACTTC.

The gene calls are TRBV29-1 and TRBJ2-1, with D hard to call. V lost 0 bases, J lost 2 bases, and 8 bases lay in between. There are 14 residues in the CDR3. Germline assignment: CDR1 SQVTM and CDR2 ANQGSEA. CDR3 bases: TGCAGCGTTGAAGAGGAGACAACCTACAATGAGCAGTTCTTC. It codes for CSVEEETTYNEQFF.